This T cell receptor (beta chain) comes out of a study of beta chain features in type 1 diabetes. As for the study in general: Cell yields, gender and age were similar in healthy donors and patients.

Study conclusions and caveats: Among patients with Type 1 diabetes, TCRB CDR3s were moderately but significantly shorter in every one of the four CD4+ subsets. Whatever favoring of shorter templates PCR might show would apply equally to patients and controls.

Only one heparinised blood draw was taken per donor, and its volume averaged roughly 0.12 L. Expressed TCRB transcripts got sequenced, as all isolated RNA was reverse transcribed. An average approximately 4 million reads came from naive, central memory and regulatory T cell samples. Measured with immunoSEQ multiplex PCR; TCRdb has only the in-frame clones, and not every one. The sample yields 250,000 or so clones, over 11% seen once. Trimming took 2 bases from V and 0 from J; bases not matched to a gene: 6. Germline CDR1 reads MNHEY; CDR2 reads SMNVEV (reference sequence). This CDR3 has 18 residues. Only a few counts were recorded for this clone. What it binds is not known.

The clonotype originates from a man aged 25-45 years with type 1 diabetes. The sample consisted of naive CD4+ T cells from blood. V is TRBV27 and J is TRBJ2-6; 8 bases map to TRBD1. CDR3 sequence (DNA): TGTGCCAGCAGTTTAAGGTTGGGACAGGTCTCTGGGGCCAACGTCCTGACTTTC. This sequence encodes CASSLRLGQVSGANVLTF.